What follows are 32 T cell receptor beta chains derived from one specimen sequenced in a study of breast tumors, draining lymph nodes, adjacent tissues. Each CDR3 protein gets one entry after TCRdb re-called the multiplex PCR reads with MiXCR. The profile shows about 53,000 distinct CDR3 sequences, under 50% of them singletons. Sequences were obtained from breast tumor tissue. The receptors were gathered from a female donor with breast cancer. Some clones in this sample may be carry-over from other donors' samples.

V usage is TRBV2 and J usage is TRBJ2-7, with unresolved D. The ends were cut back, 4 bases at V and 0 bases at J, with 10 bases in the middle. Germline CDR1 SNHLY, CDR2 FYNNEI. The CDR3 loop spans 14 amino acids. The CDR3 DNA reads as TGTGCCAGCAGTGCCACGGGCCACTCCTACGAGCAGTACTTC. It specifies CASSATGHSYEQYF.

This clonotype was seen ten or more times. The chain joins TRBV29-1 to TRBJ2-1; D not certain. CDR3 length equals 13 residues. V shed 4 bases and J shed 7 bases, with 14 bases lying between them. CDR1 is SQVTM and CDR2 is ANQGSEA in the germline V gene. CDR3 DNA sequence: TGCAGCGTTGGCCCTCGTTTAAGGAATGAGCAGTTCTTC. Its protein is CSVGPRLRNEQFF.

This clonotype was seen more than once but under ten times. The chain combines TRBV3-1 with TRBJ1-1; possible D gene TRBD1, 6 bases. CDR1 and CDR2 (germline): LGHDT, YNNKEL (reference sequence). The V gene lost 3 bases and the J gene lost 1 base, with 9 bases spanning the gap. The CDR3 covers 14 residues. The CDR3 DNA is TGTGCCAGCAGCCAGAGGACAGAGAACACTGAAGCTTTCTTT. As protein: CASSQRTENTEAFF. The whole variable domain, remainder taken from reference TRBV3-1 and TRBJ1-1, is DTAVSQTPKYLVTQMGNDKSIKCEQNLGHDTMYWYKQDSKKFLKIMFSYNNKELIINETVPNRFSPKSPDKAHLNLHINSLELGDSAVYFCASSQRTENTEAFFGQGTRLTVV.

About this clonotype: This may be a read error, as it is one base from a much larger clone. J is TRBJ2-1 and V is TRBV19; TRBD1 aligns across 9 bases. The germline V gene encodes CDR1 LNHDA and CDR2 SQIVND (reference sequence). The CDR3 sequence is 15 residues long. CDR3 sequence reads: CASNPDGTGRNERFF. The CDR3 DNA reads as TGTGCCAGTAATCCAGACGGGACAGGGCGCAATGAGCGGTTCTTC.

This clonotype was observed at least ten times. The chain employs TRBV7-9 and TRBJ2-1; D is unclear. From germline, CDR1 is SEHNR and CDR2 FQNEAQ (reference sequence). The CDR3 extends over 18 amino acids. V lost 4 bases and J 0 bases, leaving 19 bases between the germline ends. DNA for the CDR3: TGTGCCAGCAGCTCCCCTAAGTTAGCCCCCAGCTCCTACAATGAGCAGTTCTTC. Its translation: CASSSPKLAPSSYNEQFF.

As for this clonotype: Possible read error: a much larger clone is one base away. The chain is built from TRBV20-1 and TRBJ2-1; 11 nucleotides line up with TRBD2. Germline CDR1 reads DFQATT; CDR2 reads SNEGSKA (reference sequence). Trimming cost V 1 base and J 6 bases; bases outside gene matches: 8. The CDR3 contains 16 residues. The CDR3 bases are TGCAGTGCTAGAGTCCTACTAGCGGGAGCGTTCAATGAGCAGTTCTTC. It is translated as CSARVLLAGAFNEQFF.

This clonotype occurred many times. V gene TRBV6-1 combines with J gene TRBJ2-1; 16 bases line up with TRBD2. The germline CDR1 and CDR2 sequences are MNHNS and SASEGT. Losses at the gene ends were 6 bases for V and 9 bases for J; bases not matched to a gene: 2. There are 14 residues in the CDR3. CDR3 DNA sequence: TGTGCCAGCAGGGGACTAGCGGGAGGGAGTGAGCAGTTCTTC. This codes for CASRGLAGGSEQFF.

This clonotype was recorded at least ten times. The chain uses TRBV24-1 and TRBJ2-3; 8 bases agree with TRBD2. The CDR3 is 15 residues long. V trimming: 5 bases; J trimming: 3 bases; junction bases outside the gene matches: 6. Germline lookup yields CDR1 KGHDR and CDR2 SFDVKD. CDR3 sequence (DNA): TGTGCCACCAGTGGTACGGGAGGGGGGACAGATACGCAGTATTTT. It codes for CATSGTGGGTDTQYF.

This clonotype was detected many times. V usage is TRBV7-3 and J usage is TRBJ2-2, with D uncertain. Between the trimmed V and J ends, which lost 5 bases and 7 bases, there was a span of 11 bases. This CDR3 has 13 amino acids. Germline assignment: CDR1 SGHTA and CDR2 FQGTGA. The CDR3 reads CASSATYLGELFF. CDR3 sequence (DNA): TGTGCCAGCAGCGCCACGTATCTCGGGGAGCTGTTTTTT.

This clonotype has a single count. The V and J genes are TRBV20-1 and TRBJ1-4; 7 bases agree with TRBD1. Germline V gene sequence: CDR1 DFQATT, CDR2 SNEGSKA (reference sequence). This CDR3 region has 14 residues. V dropped 6 bases and J dropped 4; count of bases not matched to a gene: 8. This CDR3 is CSAEDQGDNEKLFF. For the CDR3, the DNA is TGCAGTGCGGAGGACCAGGGGGATAATGAAAAACTGTTTTTT.

This clonotype has a count of ten or more. V and J are TRBV6-2 or TRBV6-3 and TRBJ2-7, with TRBD1 identical over 10 bases. Germline V lookup: CDR1 MNHEY, CDR2 SVGEGT. Germline trimming cut 2 bases from V and 4 bases from J; bases unmatched to any gene: 11. This CDR3 spans 17 amino acids. CDR3 in DNA: TGTGCCAGCAGTTACCCCGTGACAGGGGGCCCGGAATACGAGCAGTACTTC. Translation gives CASSYPVTGGPEYEQYF.

The V call is TRBV12-3 or TRBV12-4, the J call TRBJ2-1, with 14 bases matching TRBD2. V dropped 7 bases and J dropped 6; count of bases not matched to a gene: 11. This CDR3 comprises 17 residues. In DNA form, the CDR3 reads TGTGCCAGCATTAGGACTAGCGGGAGGACCCTGGGCAATGAGCAGTTCTTC. Translated, it gives CASIRTSGRTLGNEQFF.

This clonotype was observed many times. CDR3 nucleotides: TGTGCCAGCGGTACCGGGGTTCAGACGTTCTTC. As protein: CASGTGVQTFF. The chain uses TRBV25-1 and TRBJ2-1; TRBD2 might be the D (5 bases). This CDR3 spans 11 amino acids. With 8 bases removed from V and 15 bases from J, the gap between germline ends came to 17 bases. Germline assignment: CDR1 MGHDK and CDR2 SYGVNS.

This clonotype has ten or more counts. J is TRBJ2-1 and V is TRBV24-1, with D perhaps being TRBD1 or TRBD2 (5 bases each). CDR3 length: 15 amino acids. V gave up 0 bases and J gave up 4 bases, with 9 bases separating them. Germline-derived CDR1 and CDR2 are KGHDR and SFDVKD. The CDR3 protein is CATSDLGTYYNEQFF. The CDR3 DNA follows: TGTGCCACCAGTGATTTGGGGACCTATTACAATGAGCAGTTCTTC.

This clonotype was observed a few times. The chain joins TRBV20-1 to TRBJ2-2; D possibly corresponds to TRBD2 (5 bases). Trimming left V 5 bases short and J 8 bases short, with 18 bases between. This CDR3 contains 14 residues. Germline CDR1 DFQATT, CDR2 SNEGSKA (reference sequence). CDR3 loop: CSAPQRKHRGELFF. The CDR3 DNA is TGCAGTGCTCCCCAGCGGAAACACCGGGGGGAGCTGTTTTTT.

In this sample, this clonotype is medium-sized (0.01 to 0.1%). The chain carries TRBV2 and TRBJ2-3, with 10 bases aligning to TRBD1. The germline V gene has CDR1 SNHLY and CDR2 FYNNEI. Germline trimming cut 8 bases from V and 7 bases from J; bases unmatched to any gene: 3. The CDR3 sequence is 12 residues long. Here the CDR3 reads CASRDRGYTQYF. CDR3 coding DNA: TGTGCCAGCCGGGACAGGGGATATACGCAGTATTTT.

This clonotype was observed many times. A read error may account for a junction end that differs from germline. The rearrangement joins TRBV19 to TRBJ1-5; D gene ambiguous. Germline assignment: CDR1 LNHDA and CDR2 SQIVND (reference sequence). This CDR3 region has 14 residues. As DNA, the CDR3 is TGTGCCAGTACTATAAGGAGGGCCGGCGAGCCCCAGCATTTT. It is translated as CASTIRRAGEPQHF.

This clonotype occurred many times. This sequence joins TRBV19 and TRBJ2-7; tentatively, D is TRBD2 (6 bases). The CDR3 has 17 amino acids. CDR1 LNHDA and CDR2 SQIVND come from the germline V gene (reference sequence). Between the trimmed V and J ends, which lost 1 base and 0 bases, there was a span of 16 bases. In DNA form, the CDR3 reads TGTGCCAGTAGTATAGCCCCCGGAGCGGGCCCCTCCTACGAGCAGTACTTC. Encoded protein: CASSIAPGAGPSYEQYF.

This clonotype was counted many times. The CDR3 is CASKQGPEGYTF. In nucleotides, the CDR3 is TGTGCCAGCAAGCAGGGGCCGGAGGGCTACACCTTC. This chain joins TRBV6-6 and TRBJ1-2; D might be TRBD1 (6 bases). Trimming stripped 7 bases from V and 8 bases from J, with 14 bases between. CDR1 and CDR2 (germline): MNHNY, SVGAGI (reference sequence). The CDR3 is 12 amino acids.

The genes are TRBV30 and TRBJ2-2, with D uncertain. V shed 4 bases and J shed 6 bases, with 9 bases lying between them. The germline V gene has CDR1 GTSNPN and CDR2 SVGIG (reference sequence). The CDR3 length is 12 residues. The CDR3 region has the DNA TGTGCCTGGACGGGTAGTCCCGGGGAGCTGTTTTTT. Its translation: CAWTGSPGELFF.

With regard to this clonotype: At one boundary the junction diverges from the germline segment, which might be a read error. The V call is TRBV5-1, the J call TRBJ1-3, with unresolved D. There are 14 residues in the CDR3. CDR1 and CDR2 (germline): SGHRS, YFSETQ. DNA of the CDR3: TGCGCCAGCAGCTTGGCGATAGGACGAAATACCATATATTTT. Its protein product is CASSLAIGRNTIYF.

This clonotype is deemed medium-sized. This sequence joins TRBV20-1 and TRBJ1-2; no reliable D call. CDR3 size: 13 residues. The V end lost 3 bases, the J end lost 8 bases, and 16 bases lay between the germline ends. Germline V lookup: CDR1 DFQATT, CDR2 SNEGSKA (reference sequence). The CDR3 is CSARAAMGSGYTF. DNA of the CDR3: TGCAGTGCTAGGGCCGCGATGGGGAGCGGCTACACCTTC.

This clonotype was counted between two and nine times. The chain joins TRBV11-3 to TRBJ1-6; 7 nucleotides align to TRBD1. Trimming took 3 bases from V and 13 from J; bases not matched to a gene: 9. Germline values: CDR1 SGHNT, CDR2 YENEEA. CDR3 length: 14 residues. The CDR3 DNA is TGTGCCAGCAGCTTGGGGACAGTGACTTCGCCCCTCCACTTT. It yields the protein CASSLGTVTSPLHF.

The J gene is TRBJ2-7, the V gene TRBV5-1, with a tentative D call TRBD2 (5 bases). The CDR3 consists of 13 residues. Trimming stripped 4 bases from V and 10 bases from J, with 18 bases between. The germline gives CDR1 SGHRS, CDR2 YFSETQ. This CDR3 reads CASSPEGSDDQYF. The CDR3 DNA reads as TGCGCCAGCAGCCCCGAGGGTAGTGATGACCAGTACTTC.

The chain links TRBV11-3 to TRBJ2-3, with TRBD2 identical over 12 bases. The junction had 9 bases not matched to a gene; V was cut back by 4 bases and J by 10 bases. This CDR3 has 15 residues. CDR1 and CDR2 (germline): SGHNT, YENEEA. In DNA, the CDR3 is TGTGCCAGCAGCTCGGGACTAGCGGGCACAGGTGCGCAGTATTTT. Amino acid sequence: CASSSGLAGTGAQYF.

V gene TRBV6-2 or TRBV6-3 combines with J gene TRBJ2-5; D perhaps matches TRBD1 (6 bases). Trimming took 4 bases from V and 0 from J, leaving 9 bases between them. Germline V gene sequence: CDR1 MNHEY, CDR2 SVGEGT. CDR3 length: 14 amino acids. This CDR3 is CASSWTEYQETQYF. Here the CDR3 DNA reads TGTGCCAGCAGTTGGACAGAGTACCAAGAGACCCAGTACTTC.

Judged by abundance, this clonotype is medium-sized. The chain couples TRBV12-3 or TRBV12-4 to TRBJ2-7; D perhaps matches TRBD2 (6 bases). The CDR3 consists of 14 residues. Between the trimmed V and J ends, which lost 7 bases and 7 bases, there was a span of 20 bases. The CDR3 region is CASNLSGGRGEQYF. The CDR3 DNA reads TGTGCCAGCAACCTCAGTGGGGGGAGAGGTGAGCAGTACTTC.

In its sample, this clonotype was seen many times. A much larger clone sits a single nucleotide away, making a read error possible. The genes are TRBV5-6 and TRBJ2-3, with D possibly TRBD2 on 6 matching bases. CDR3 length: 12 residues. Germline V gene data show CDR1 as SGHDT and CDR2 as YYEEEE. CDR3 sequence: CASSFAGPGPDF. CDR3 DNA: TGTGCCAGCAGCTTCGCGGGACCGGGTCCGGATTTT.

There are a few counts of this clonotype. This chain uses TRBV6-2 or TRBV6-3 with TRBJ2-7, with TRBD1 identical over 8 bases. Germline V gene sequence: CDR1 MNHEY, CDR2 SVGEGT. This CDR3 has 15 residues. V shed 6 bases, J shed 2 bases, and the junction held 9 bases outside the gene matches. The chain's CDR3 is CASRRLGTGTYEQYF. The CDR3 DNA reads as TGTGCCAGCAGGCGCCTCGGGACAGGCACCTACGAGCAGTACTTC.

This clonotype was seen ten or more times. With a much larger clone just one base away, this may be a read error. The V call is TRBV19, the J call TRBJ2-6; no reliable D call. V shed 1 base and J shed 3 bases, with 7 bases lying between them. This CDR3 comprises 15 residues. Looked up from germline, CDR1 is LNHDA and CDR2 is SQIVND (reference sequence). CDR3 amino acids: CASSIVPGGANVLTF. The CDR3 coding sequence is TGTGCCAGTAGTATAGTCCCGGGTGGGGCCAACGTCCTGACTTTC.

About this clonotype itself: This may be a read error: a much more frequent sequence differs by one nucleotide. V is TRBV5-6 and J is TRBJ2-5; the D call may be TRBD1 or TRBD2 (5 bases each). This CDR3 has 16 residues. V lost 4 bases to trimming and J lost 5 bases, with 21 bases between them. Germline loops: CDR1 SGHDT, CDR2 YYEEEE. The CDR3: CASSRQGTGNFETQYF. CDR3 nucleotide sequence: TGTGCCAGCAGCCGGCAGGGTACCGGGAACTTTGAGACCCAGTACTTC.

On this clonotype itself: The final CDR3 position lacks the conserved phenylalanine or tryptophan, pointing to a likely read error. The chain employs TRBV7-8 and TRBJ1-3; TRBD1 matches at 8 bases. V lost 2 bases to trimming and J lost 2 bases; unmatched junction nucleotides: 2. This CDR3 comprises 15 residues. The germline CDR1 and CDR2 sequences are SGHVS and FQNEAQ. CDR3 DNA sequence: TGTGCCAGCAGCTTACAGGGGGCCCCTGGAAACACCATATATCTT. Protein sequence: CASSLQGAPGNTIYL.